One sample yielded the 10 T cell receptor beta chains listed below, sequenced in a study of PD-1 blockade in classical Hodgkin lymphoma. Some clones are missing from TCRdb's copy, which holds only in-frame ones; the method was immunoSEQ multiplex PCR. The sample has roughly 100,000 clones, approximately 89% seen once; the top ten hold about 20%. Time point in this sample: cycle 4 day 1 (C4D1), after 6 weeks of nivolumab. With no exception, relapse followed autologous stem cell transplantation in all patients, and brentuximab vedotin exposure varied. The input for sequencing was peripheral blood mononuclear cells (PBMCs), taken before the fourth cycle of nivolumab. The receptors shown here come from a human donor with classical Hodgkin lymphoma.

The chain has TRBV19 and TRBJ2-3; 8 bases map to TRBD2. CDR3 size: 14 residues. The trim removed 8 bases at V and 6 bases at J, leaving 10 bases unmatched. Germline lookup yields CDR1 LNHDA and CDR2 SQIVND (reference sequence). This CDR3 is CASQVAGSGDTQYF. As DNA, the CDR3 is TGTGCCAGTCAGGTAGCGGGATCAGGGGATACGCAGTATTTT. The complete variable domain, with remaining parts taken from reference TRBV19 and TRBJ2-3, reads DGGITQSPKYLFRKEGQNVTLSCEQNLNHDAMYWYRQDPGQGLRLIYYSQIVNDFQKGDIAEGYSVSREKKESFPLTVTSAQKNPTAFYLCASQVAGSGDTQYFGPGTRLTVL.

The chain combines TRBV4-2 with TRBJ1-5, with TRBD1 matching over 7 bases. CDR1 is LGHNA and CDR2 is YNFKEQ in the germline V gene. This CDR3 spans 15 amino acids. V was pared by 5 bases and J by 3 bases, with 7 bases of the junction left unmatched. The CDR3 sequence is CASSWGQRANQPQHF. The CDR3, as DNA: TGTGCCAGCAGCTGGGGACAGAGAGCCAATCAGCCCCAGCATTTT.

V and J are TRBV5-4 and TRBJ2-2; 13 nucleotides align to TRBD2. Trimming took 0 bases from V and 6 from J; bases not matched to a gene: 5. The length of the CDR3 is 17 residues. Germline CDR1 is SGHNT and CDR2 is YYREEE (reference sequence). The CDR3 reads CASSLGTSGRRSGELFF. The CDR3 bases are TGTGCCAGCAGCTTGGGGACTAGCGGGAGACGGTCCGGGGAGCTGTTTTTT.

The V call is TRBV29-1, the J call TRBJ1-1; 9 bases agree with TRBD1. CDR1 and CDR2 from the germline V gene are SQVTM and ANQGSEA. Trimming took 6 bases from V and 2 from J; bases not matched to a gene: 13. The CDR3 sequence is 16 residues long. CDR3: CSVAGGQGVANTEAFF. The CDR3 DNA sequence: TGCAGCGTGGCCGGGGGACAGGGAGTGGCCAACACTGAAGCTTTCTTT. Full variable domain (outside the CDR3, taken from reference TRBV29-1 and TRBJ1-1): SAVISQKPSRDICQRGTSLTIQCQVDSQVTMMFWYRQQPGQSLTLIATANQGSEATYESGFVIDKFPISRPNLTFSTLTVSNMSPEDSSIYLCSVAGGQGVANTEAFFGQGTRLTVV.

The gene calls are TRBV10-3 and TRBJ2-2; 10 bases match TRBD2. This CDR3 has 17 residues. V was pared by 0 bases and J by 6 bases, with 7 bases of the junction left unmatched. Germline V gene data show CDR1 as ENHRY and CDR2 as SYGVKD. CDR3 sequence: CAISESPSGRSPGELFF. CDR3 coding DNA: TGTGCCATCAGTGAGTCACCTAGCGGGAGATCCCCCGGGGAGCTGTTTTTT.

The CDR3 DNA reads as TGTGCCAGCAGCTTGTTGCTAGGTGAGCAGTTCTTC. It specifies CASSLLLGEQFF. The rearrangement links TRBV5-6 to TRBJ2-1; D uncertain. Trimming took off 1 base at V and 9 bases at J, with 8 bases between the two ends. CDR3 length: 12 residues. CDR1 and CDR2 from the germline V gene are SGHDT and YYEEEE.

This rearrangement joins TRBV4-1 to TRBJ1-5; D is possibly TRBD1 (5 bases). The CDR3 extends over 16 amino acids. Germline V gene lookup returns CDR1 MGHRA and CDR2 YSYEKL. Trimming removed 5 bases at V and 1 base at J, with 15 bases between. In DNA, the CDR3 is TGCGCCAGCAGCTCCCAGGGTATGGGGAGCAATCAGCCCCAGCATTTT. Translating it yields CASSSQGMGSNQPQHF.

This clone was counted once. The CDR3 is CASSEADIGQGDYGYTF. CDR3 DNA: TGTGCCAGCAGTGAAGCCGATATTGGACAGGGGGACTATGGCTACACCTTC. The V and J genes are TRBV2 and TRBJ1-2, with 10 positions matching TRBD1. Per germline, CDR1 SNHLY and CDR2 FYNNEI. The length of the CDR3 is 17 residues. The V segment lost 0 bases and the J segment 3 bases; nucleotides outside the gene matches: 7.

V gene TRBV6-5 combines with J gene TRBJ2-5, with 7 nucleotides matching TRBD1. The CDR3 runs 15 residues. J gave up 0 bases and V 9 bases, and 10 bases lay outside the gene matches. The germline gives CDR1 MNHEY, CDR2 SVGAGI. CDR3 amino acids: CASQEGGPNQETQYF. DNA for the CDR3: TGTGCCAGTCAGGAAGGGGGCCCCAACCAAGAGACCCAGTACTTC.

V gene TRBV29-1 combines with J gene TRBJ2-1; TRBD2 aligns across 10 bases. Trimming cost V 6 bases and J 7 bases; bases outside gene matches: 9. This CDR3 has 14 residues. Germline CDR1 and CDR2: SQVTM and ANQGSEA. The CDR3: CSVHPGLAYNEQFF. The CDR3, as DNA: TGCAGCGTCCACCCGGGACTAGCGTATAATGAGCAGTTCTTC.